The clone carrying this T cell receptor beta chain was counted at least ten times. Its target is not known. Germline CDR1 MNHEY, CDR2 SVGAGI. Trimming cost V 6 bases and J 0 bases; bases outside gene matches: 6. This CDR3 spans 15 amino acids. Each CDR3 protein is one row after TCRdb ran MiXCR on the reads. Of about 300,000 distinct CDR3 sequences in the sample, around 10% are singletons; the top ten hold approximately 2.3%. The data are from a study of T cell repertoires in cytomegalovirus infection. Across the whole study: CMV infection together with matching HLA type was indicated by public TCR beta signatures.

Regarding the study as a whole: Public TCR beta family frequency separated CMV-and-HLA carriers, including in an independent cohort. It was HLA-C-restricted CMV-specific TCR beta clonotypes that dominated the response ex vivo.

V usage is TRBV6-5 and J usage is TRBJ1-2, with 8 bases that match TRBD1. The sequencing sample was made of PBMCs. The sequence derives from a human donor in good health (CMV status not recorded). Some clones in this sample may be carry-over from other donors' samples. For the CDR3, the DNA is TGTGCCAGCAGCCGGGACAGGCAATCTAACTATGGCTACACCTTC. This encodes CASSRDRQSNYGYTF.